This is a list of T cell receptor beta chains from one sample in a study of blood T cell repertoires in COVID-19. Clones were read by immunoSEQ multiplex PCR, and TCRdb kept only the in-frame ones, dropping some. The data show about 150,000 clones, approximately 85% seen once. The specimen was peripheral blood. These receptors were collected from a woman aged 55-69 years with COVID-19, enrolled during active disease. CDR3s include the opening cysteine and the closing phenylalanine or tryptophan. Fields, in order: CDR3 DNA, CDR3 protein, J gene, clone size, D gene, V gene. D genes are given only for firm matches. Rows give clone size only sometimes, using once, few, many, or a class for an expanded clone.

CDR3nt: TGTGCCACCAGTGACCGGGGACAGGGAGATGAGGAGACCCAGTACTTC; CDR3aa: CATSDRGQGDEETQYF; j_gene: TRBJ2-5; abundance: .; d_gene: TRBD1; v_gene: TRBV24-1
CDR3nt: TGTGCCAGCAGCTTTTCAGGATCAGGGATCCCTTCTTCTTTCTTC; CDR3aa: CASSFSGSGIPSSFF; j_gene: TRBJ2-1; abundance: .; d_gene: .; v_gene: TRBV5-4
CDR3nt: TGCAGTGCTAGTAGACTAGCGGGGGGACCCAATGAGCAGTTCTTC; CDR3aa: CSASRLAGGPNEQFF; j_gene: TRBJ2-1; abundance: once; d_gene: TRBD2; v_gene: TRBV20-1
CDR3nt: TGTGCCAGCAGCCGCGGGGATAGCTCCTACAATGAGCAGTTCTTC; CDR3aa: CASSRGDSSYNEQFF; j_gene: TRBJ2-1; abundance: .; d_gene: .; v_gene: TRBV7-3
CDR3nt: TGCGCCAGCAGCCCCCCTGCGGGGGGGCTCTACGAGCAGTACTTC; CDR3aa: CASSPPAGGLYEQYF; j_gene: TRBJ2-7; abundance: .; d_gene: TRBD2; v_gene: TRBV5-1
CDR3nt: TGTGCCAGCGAACCCCACGGGACAGACAACACCGGGGAGCTGTTTTTT; CDR3aa: CASEPHGTDNTGELFF; j_gene: TRBJ2-2; abundance: .; d_gene: TRBD1; v_gene: TRBV3-1/TRBV3-2
CDR3nt: TGTGCCAGCAGCGCTGAACAGGGCTACACCTTC; CDR3aa: CASSAEQGYTF; j_gene: TRBJ1-2; abundance: .; d_gene: .; v_gene: TRBV9
CDR3nt: TGTGCCAGCAGTAACCGACTAGCGGGGGGGGATACGCAGTATTTT; CDR3aa: CASSNRLAGGDTQYF; j_gene: TRBJ2-3; abundance: .; d_gene: TRBD2; v_gene: TRBV6-2/TRBV6-3
CDR3nt: TGCGCCAGCAGCAAGGGAGACTTAGTAAACGGAGGTGGCTACACCTTC; CDR3aa: CASSKGDLVNGGGYTF; j_gene: TRBJ1-2; abundance: .; d_gene: .; v_gene: TRBV5-1
CDR3nt: TGTGCCAGCAGCCACACTAGCGGGGGGTACGAGCAGTACTTC; CDR3aa: CASSHTSGGYEQYF; j_gene: TRBJ2-7; abundance: .; d_gene: TRBD2; v_gene: TRBV7-6
CDR3nt: TGTGCCAGCAGCAAAGAAAGACAGATCCCTTCCCCCGGGGAGCTGTTTTTT; CDR3aa: CASSKERQIPSPGELFF; j_gene: TRBJ2-2; abundance: few; d_gene: .; v_gene: TRBV21-1
CDR3nt: TGTGCCACTGGGACAGGGGGAATCAATGAGCAGTTCTTC; CDR3aa: CATGTGGINEQFF; j_gene: TRBJ2-1; abundance: .; d_gene: TRBD1; v_gene: TRBV24-1
CDR3nt: TGTGCCAGCAGTCTTACTAGCGGGGGCGAAGAGACCCAGTACTTC; CDR3aa: CASSLTSGGEETQYF; j_gene: TRBJ2-5; abundance: .; d_gene: TRBD2; v_gene: TRBV7-2
CDR3nt: TGTGCCATCAGTGGATTAGCGGGGGCCCACGAGCAGTACTTC; CDR3aa: CAISGLAGAHEQYF; j_gene: TRBJ2-7; abundance: .; d_gene: TRBD2; v_gene: TRBV10-3
CDR3nt: TGTGCCAGTAGTTCGTCCGGGACAGGGGGGTACGAGCAGTACTTC; CDR3aa: CASSSSGTGGYEQYF; j_gene: TRBJ2-7; abundance: .; d_gene: TRBD1; v_gene: TRBV19
CDR3nt: TGCGCCAGCAGTCTGGGGACAGGGGCTTCCTACGAGCAGTACTTC; CDR3aa: CASSLGTGASYEQYF; j_gene: TRBJ2-7; abundance: .; d_gene: TRBD1; v_gene: TRBV4-3
CDR3nt: TGCGCCAGCAGCCACCAACAGGGAGATCAGCCCCAGCATTTT; CDR3aa: CASSHQQGDQPQHF; j_gene: TRBJ1-5; abundance: .; d_gene: .; v_gene: TRBV4-1
CDR3nt: TGTGCCAGCAGCTTTCCCGGGGGAGGGTATGAGCAGTTCTTC; CDR3aa: CASSFPGGGYEQFF; j_gene: TRBJ2-1; abundance: .; d_gene: TRBD2; v_gene: TRBV13
CDR3nt: TGTGCCAGCAGTGATTGCTTCCCGAGCTCCTACGAGCAGTACTTC; CDR3aa: CASSDCFPSSYEQYF; j_gene: TRBJ2-7; abundance: few; d_gene: .; v_gene: TRBV6-4
CDR3nt: TGTGCCAGCAGCCAAGGACAGGGGGCCGGTCAGCCCCAGCATTTT; CDR3aa: CASSQGQGAGQPQHF; j_gene: TRBJ1-5; abundance: few; d_gene: TRBD1; v_gene: TRBV7-8
CDR3nt: TGTGCCAGCAGCGTAGGCGATATGAACACTGAAGCTTTCTTT; CDR3aa: CASSVGDMNTEAFF; j_gene: TRBJ1-1; abundance: .; d_gene: .; v_gene: TRBV9
CDR3nt: TGCGCCAGCAGCCAAGAGGGAGTGGATCAGCCCCAGCATTTT; CDR3aa: CASSQEGVDQPQHF; j_gene: TRBJ1-5; abundance: .; d_gene: .; v_gene: TRBV4-1
CDR3nt: TGTGCCAGCAGTGCCCTCAGGCACCTCTGGTCCACTAGCGGGGGCGTATACGAGCAGTACTTC; CDR3aa: CASSALRHLWSTSGGVYEQYF; j_gene: TRBJ2-7; abundance: .; d_gene: TRBD2; v_gene: TRBV2
CDR3nt: TGCAGCGTTATGGAGGGGGCGCGAGCTTTCTTT; CDR3aa: CSVMEGARAFF; j_gene: TRBJ1-1; abundance: .; d_gene: TRBD1; v_gene: TRBV29-1
CDR3nt: TGTGCCAGCAGCTCGGTCGTGAACACCGGGGAGCTGTTTTTT; CDR3aa: CASSSVVNTGELFF; j_gene: TRBJ2-2; abundance: .; d_gene: .; v_gene: TRBV11-2
CDR3nt: TGCGCCAGCAGCTCCGGGACTAGCGGGGGCAGCAGGACCGGGGAGCTGTTTTTT; CDR3aa: CASSSGTSGGSRTGELFF; j_gene: TRBJ2-2; abundance: few; d_gene: TRBD2; v_gene: TRBV5-1
CDR3nt: TGTGCCAGCAGCCCCGGGACTAGCCCCAGGAGCATCATTCAGTACTTC; CDR3aa: CASSPGTSPRSIIQYF; j_gene: TRBJ2-4; abundance: .; d_gene: TRBD2; v_gene: TRBV7-9
CDR3nt: TGTGCCAGCAGGGGGGCTCATGGGAAGAGAAACACTGAAGCTTTCTTT; CDR3aa: CASRGAHGKRNTEAFF; j_gene: TRBJ1-1; abundance: .; d_gene: .; v_gene: TRBV2
CDR3nt: TGTGCCAGCAGCTTAGATCGGACAGGCCAAGGACTTTACTCCTACAATGAGCAGTTCTTC; CDR3aa: CASSLDRTGQGLYSYNEQFF; j_gene: TRBJ2-1; abundance: .; d_gene: TRBD1; v_gene: TRBV11-2
CDR3nt: TGTGCCAGCAGTCTGAATGAAAAACTGTTTTTT; CDR3aa: CASSLNEKLFF; j_gene: TRBJ1-4; abundance: .; d_gene: .; v_gene: TRBV12-3/TRBV12-4
CDR3nt: TGTGCCAGCAGCGACTCGGGGACAGGGAACACCGGGGAGCTGTTTTTT; CDR3aa: CASSDSGTGNTGELFF; j_gene: TRBJ2-2; abundance: .; d_gene: TRBD1; v_gene: TRBV5-8
CDR3nt: TGTGCCAGCAGCTCCGGGACAGGGGGCGCACCCCTCCACTTT; CDR3aa: CASSSGTGGAPLHF; j_gene: TRBJ1-6; abundance: .; d_gene: TRBD1; v_gene: TRBV9
CDR3nt: TGTGCCAGCAGTTACTATGGGAGGTCCTTCGAAGCTTTCTTT; CDR3aa: CASSYYGRSFEAFF; j_gene: TRBJ1-1; abundance: .; d_gene: .; v_gene: TRBV6-5
CDR3nt: TGTGCCAGCAGTGAACCGGGCGGGGTGGGGACAGATACGCAGTATTTT; CDR3aa: CASSEPGGVGTDTQYF; j_gene: TRBJ2-3; abundance: .; d_gene: .; v_gene: TRBV2
CDR3nt: TGTGCCAGCAGCTTAGGGGCAGATACCCCTGAAGCTTTCTTT; CDR3aa: CASSLGADTPEAFF; j_gene: TRBJ1-1; abundance: .; d_gene: .; v_gene: TRBV11-3
CDR3nt: TGCGCCAGCAGCCAGGCGGAGAGATTGACCGGGGAGCTGTTTTTT; CDR3aa: CASSQAERLTGELFF; j_gene: TRBJ2-2; abundance: .; d_gene: .; v_gene: TRBV4-3
CDR3nt: TGTGCCACCAGCAGTAACCCGGGACAGGGGGAAGAGACCCAGTACTTC; CDR3aa: CATSSNPGQGEETQYF; j_gene: TRBJ2-5; abundance: once; d_gene: TRBD1; v_gene: TRBV15
CDR3nt: TGTGCCAGCAGCCCCGGTACAGGGGGCTATGGCTACACCTTC; CDR3aa: CASSPGTGGYGYTF; j_gene: TRBJ1-2; abundance: .; d_gene: TRBD1; v_gene: TRBV7-9
CDR3nt: TGTGCCACCCGGGGGGCGGACACAGATACGCAGTATTTT; CDR3aa: CATRGADTDTQYF; j_gene: TRBJ2-3; abundance: .; d_gene: .; v_gene: TRBV24-1
CDR3nt: TGTGCCAGCAGCCGGACCCTCGGAGGGAACACTGAAGCTTTCTTT; CDR3aa: CASSRTLGGNTEAFF; j_gene: TRBJ1-1; abundance: .; d_gene: .; v_gene: TRBV7-9
CDR3nt: TGTGCCAGCAGTTCCCTTGCGGAGTCGGCTTTCTTT; CDR3aa: CASSSLAESAFF; j_gene: TRBJ1-1; abundance: .; d_gene: .; v_gene: TRBV27
CDR3nt: TGTGCCATCAGTGGAATGGGTTCACAGGGGGACACTGGAAACACCATATATTTT; CDR3aa: CAISGMGSQGDTGNTIYF; j_gene: TRBJ1-3; abundance: .; d_gene: TRBD1; v_gene: TRBV10-3
CDR3nt: TGTGCCACCAATCCTAAGGGACTCACTGAAGCTTTCTTT; CDR3aa: CATNPKGLTEAFF; j_gene: TRBJ1-1; abundance: .; d_gene: .; v_gene: TRBV10-3
CDR3nt: TGTGCCAGCCGACTGTGGGGGACAGGGTTCTCACCCCTCCACTTT; CDR3aa: CASRLWGTGFSPLHF; j_gene: TRBJ1-6; abundance: few; d_gene: TRBD1; v_gene: TRBV5-6
CDR3nt: TGTGCCAGCAGCTCTAGCGGGGGCTATGAGCAGTTCTTC; CDR3aa: CASSSSGGYEQFF; j_gene: TRBJ2-1; abundance: once; d_gene: TRBD2; v_gene: TRBV7-3
CDR3nt: TGTGCCAGCAGCTTAGCGCTCGGACAGCCCTACGAGCAGTACTTC; CDR3aa: CASSLALGQPYEQYF; j_gene: TRBJ2-7; abundance: .; d_gene: .; v_gene: TRBV7-6
CDR3nt: TGTGCCAGCAGCGTGTTAGCGGGGGGCTTCTACAATGAGCAGTTCTTC; CDR3aa: CASSVLAGGFYNEQFF; j_gene: TRBJ2-1; abundance: once; d_gene: TRBD2; v_gene: TRBV11-2
CDR3nt: TGTGCCAGCAGCGTAGACGGTTTTGGCACAGATACGCAGTATTTT; CDR3aa: CASSVDGFGTDTQYF; j_gene: TRBJ2-3; abundance: .; d_gene: .; v_gene: TRBV9
CDR3nt: TGTGCCACCAGCAGAGCCCCGGACAGTTCCTACGAGCAGTACTTC; CDR3aa: CATSRAPDSSYEQYF; j_gene: TRBJ2-7; abundance: .; d_gene: .; v_gene: TRBV15
CDR3nt: TGTGCCAGCAGCACTAGCGGGGGGTCAGATACGCAGTATTTT; CDR3aa: CASSTSGGSDTQYF; j_gene: TRBJ2-3; abundance: .; d_gene: TRBD2; v_gene: TRBV7-2
CDR3nt: TGTGCCAGCGCCGGGACAGGGGGTACGACCCAGTACTTC; CDR3aa: CASAGTGGTTQYF; j_gene: TRBJ2-5; abundance: .; d_gene: TRBD1; v_gene: TRBV27
CDR3nt: TGTGCCAGCAGCTTACAGGGTATGGGGGAGACCCAGTACTTC; CDR3aa: CASSLQGMGETQYF; j_gene: TRBJ2-5; abundance: few; d_gene: .; v_gene: TRBV5-4
CDR3nt: TGTGCCAGCAGCCATTTACCCTACACAGATACGCAGTATTTT; CDR3aa: CASSHLPYTDTQYF; j_gene: TRBJ2-3; abundance: .; d_gene: .; v_gene: TRBV3-1/TRBV3-2
CDR3nt: TGCGCCAGCAGCTTGGCTCCACGCGGAGGTGGCGGGGAGCTGTTTTTT; CDR3aa: CASSLAPRGGGGELFF; j_gene: TRBJ2-2; abundance: .; d_gene: .; v_gene: TRBV5-1
CDR3nt: TGCGCCAGCAGCTCCCAGGTCACAGATACGCAGTATTTT; CDR3aa: CASSSQVTDTQYF; j_gene: TRBJ2-3; abundance: .; d_gene: .; v_gene: TRBV5-1
CDR3nt: TGTGCCATCAGTGTAACAGGGGGCTGGACTGAAGCTTTCTTT; CDR3aa: CAISVTGGWTEAFF; j_gene: TRBJ1-1; abundance: .; d_gene: TRBD1; v_gene: TRBV10-3